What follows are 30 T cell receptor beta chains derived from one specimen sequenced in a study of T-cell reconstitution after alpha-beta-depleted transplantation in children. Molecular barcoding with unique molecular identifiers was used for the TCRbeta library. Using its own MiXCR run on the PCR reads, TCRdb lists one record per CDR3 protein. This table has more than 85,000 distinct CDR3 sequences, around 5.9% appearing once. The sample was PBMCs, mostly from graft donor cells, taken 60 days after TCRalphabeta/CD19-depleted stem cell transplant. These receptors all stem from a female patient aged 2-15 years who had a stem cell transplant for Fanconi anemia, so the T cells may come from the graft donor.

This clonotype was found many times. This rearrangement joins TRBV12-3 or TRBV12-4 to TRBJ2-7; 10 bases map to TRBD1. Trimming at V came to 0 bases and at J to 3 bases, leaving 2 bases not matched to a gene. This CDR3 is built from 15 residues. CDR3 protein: CASSLATGGFYEQYF. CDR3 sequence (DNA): TGTGCCAGCAGTTTAGCGACAGGGGGCTTCTACGAGCAGTACTTC.

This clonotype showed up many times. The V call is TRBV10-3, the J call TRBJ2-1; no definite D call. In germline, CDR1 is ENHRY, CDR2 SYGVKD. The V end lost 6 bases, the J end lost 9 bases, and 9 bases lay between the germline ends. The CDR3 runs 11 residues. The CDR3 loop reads CAIRNPGEQFF. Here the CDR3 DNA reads TGTGCCATCAGGAACCCGGGTGAGCAGTTCTTC.

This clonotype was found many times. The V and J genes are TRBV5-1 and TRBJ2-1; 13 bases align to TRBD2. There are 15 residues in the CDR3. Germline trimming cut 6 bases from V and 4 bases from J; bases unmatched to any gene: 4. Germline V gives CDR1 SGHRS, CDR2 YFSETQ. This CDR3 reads CASTSGLAGYNEQFF. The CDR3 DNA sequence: TGCGCCAGCACCTCGGGACTAGCGGGGTACAATGAGCAGTTCTTC.

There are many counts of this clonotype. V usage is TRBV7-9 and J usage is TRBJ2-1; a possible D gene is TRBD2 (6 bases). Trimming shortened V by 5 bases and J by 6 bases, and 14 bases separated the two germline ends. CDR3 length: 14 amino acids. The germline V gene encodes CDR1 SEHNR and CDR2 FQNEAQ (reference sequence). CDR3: CASSLVGGVNEQFF. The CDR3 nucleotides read TGTGCCAGCAGCCTCGTCGGAGGGGTCAATGAGCAGTTCTTC.

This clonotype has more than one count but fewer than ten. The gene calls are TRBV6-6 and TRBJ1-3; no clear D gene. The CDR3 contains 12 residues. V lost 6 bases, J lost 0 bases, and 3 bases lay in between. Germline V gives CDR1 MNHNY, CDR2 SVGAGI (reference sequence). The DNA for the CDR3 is TGTGCCAGCAGGGACTCTGGAAACACCATATATTTT. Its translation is CASRDSGNTIYF.

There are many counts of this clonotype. Here the CDR3 reads CSARIWGDGELFF. CDR3 sequence (DNA): TGCAGTGCTAGAATCTGGGGCGACGGGGAGCTGTTTTTT. V usage is TRBV20-1 and J usage is TRBJ2-2; possibly TRBD1 for D (5 bases). The V gene lost 2 bases and the J gene lost 7 bases, with 11 bases spanning the gap. The CDR3 has 13 residues. Germline CDR1 is DFQATT and CDR2 is SNEGSKA (reference sequence).

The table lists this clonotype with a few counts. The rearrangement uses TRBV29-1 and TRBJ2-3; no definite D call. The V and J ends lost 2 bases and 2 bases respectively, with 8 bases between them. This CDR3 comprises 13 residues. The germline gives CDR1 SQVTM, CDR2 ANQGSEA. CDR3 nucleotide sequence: TGCAGCGTTGAAAGGGCAGACACAGATACGCAGTATTTT. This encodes CSVERADTDTQYF.

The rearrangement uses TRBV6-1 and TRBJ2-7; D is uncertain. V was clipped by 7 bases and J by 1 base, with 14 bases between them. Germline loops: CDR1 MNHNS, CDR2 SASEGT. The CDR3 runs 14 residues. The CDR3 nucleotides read TGTGCCAGCAAGCCCGGACGGGCTTCCTACGAGCAGTACTTC. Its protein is CASKPGRASYEQYF.

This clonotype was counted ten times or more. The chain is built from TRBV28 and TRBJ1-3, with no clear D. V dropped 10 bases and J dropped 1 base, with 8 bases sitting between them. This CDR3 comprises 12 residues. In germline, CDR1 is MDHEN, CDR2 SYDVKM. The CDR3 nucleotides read TGTGCCACCGAGGGTTCTGGAAACACCATATATTTT. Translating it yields CATEGSGNTIYF.

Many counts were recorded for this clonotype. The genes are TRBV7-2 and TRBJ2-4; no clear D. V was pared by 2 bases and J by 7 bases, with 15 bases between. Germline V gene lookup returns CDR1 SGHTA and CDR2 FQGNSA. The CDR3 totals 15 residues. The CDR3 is CASSLKLENPNIQYF. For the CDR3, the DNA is TGTGCCAGCAGCTTAAAATTAGAGAATCCCAACATTCAGTACTTC.

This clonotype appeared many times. Here the CDR3 reads CASSFSGTPGQGGGYGYTF. CDR3 in DNA: TGCGCCAGCAGCTTTTCTGGGACGCCGGGACAGGGTGGAGGCTATGGCTACACCTTC. This sequence joins TRBV5-1 and TRBJ1-2, with TRBD1 matching 9 bases. Germline loops: CDR1 SGHRS, CDR2 YFSETQ. Germline trimming cut 2 bases from V and 4 bases from J; bases unmatched to any gene: 18. CDR3 length: 19 amino acids.

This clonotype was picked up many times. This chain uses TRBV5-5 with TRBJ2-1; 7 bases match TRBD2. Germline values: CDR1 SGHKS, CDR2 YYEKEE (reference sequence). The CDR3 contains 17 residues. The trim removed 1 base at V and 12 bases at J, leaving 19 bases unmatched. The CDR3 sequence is CASSLTSGLVNPMRQFF. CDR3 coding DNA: TGTGCCAGCAGCTTGACCTCCGGACTAGTGAACCCAATGAGGCAGTTCTTC.

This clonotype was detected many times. The CDR3 loop reads CASSLAPLEQYF. CDR3 coding DNA: TGTGCCAGCAGCTTAGCGCCCCTCGAGCAGTACTTC. The chain is built from TRBV7-9 and TRBJ2-7; no firm D call. The CDR3 is 12 amino acids. V gave up 0 bases and J gave up 6 bases, with 6 bases separating them. CDR1 and CDR2 from the germline V gene are SEHNR and FQNEAQ (reference sequence).

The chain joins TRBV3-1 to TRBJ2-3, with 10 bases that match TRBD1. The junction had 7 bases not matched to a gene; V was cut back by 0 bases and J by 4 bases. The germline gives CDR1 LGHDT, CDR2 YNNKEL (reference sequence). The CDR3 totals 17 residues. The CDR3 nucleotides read TGTGCCAGCAGCCAAGATGGGACCGGGACAGGGGCAGATACGCAGTATTTT. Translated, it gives CASSQDGTGTGADTQYF.

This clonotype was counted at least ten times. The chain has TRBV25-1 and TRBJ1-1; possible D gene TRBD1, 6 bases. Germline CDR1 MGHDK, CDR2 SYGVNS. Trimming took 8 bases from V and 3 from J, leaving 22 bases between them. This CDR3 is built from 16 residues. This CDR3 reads CASAPRGGRLDTEAFF. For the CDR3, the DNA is TGTGCCAGCGCCCCGCGAGGGGGGCGCTTGGACACTGAAGCTTTCTTT.

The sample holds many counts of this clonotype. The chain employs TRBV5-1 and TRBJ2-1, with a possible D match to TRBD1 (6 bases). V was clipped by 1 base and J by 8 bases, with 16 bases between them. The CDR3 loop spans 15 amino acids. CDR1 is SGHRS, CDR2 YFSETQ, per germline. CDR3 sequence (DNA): TGCGCCAGCAGCTTGTCGAGGGGCTCAGGGGATGAGCAGTTCTTC. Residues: CASSLSRGSGDEQFF. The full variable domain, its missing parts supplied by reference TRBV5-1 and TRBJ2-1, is KAGVTQTPRYLIKTRGQQVTLSCSPISGHRSVSWYQQTPGQGLQFLFEYFSETQRNKGNFPGRFSGRQFSNSRSEMNVSTLELGDSALYLCASSLSRGSGDEQFFGPGTRLTVL.

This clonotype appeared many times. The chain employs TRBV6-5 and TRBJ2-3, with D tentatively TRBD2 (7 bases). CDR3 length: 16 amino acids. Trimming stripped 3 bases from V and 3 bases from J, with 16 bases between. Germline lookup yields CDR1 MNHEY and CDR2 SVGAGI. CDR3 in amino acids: CASSYRRGAGTDTQYF. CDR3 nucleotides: TGTGCCAGCAGTTATCGTCGGGGGGCAGGGACAGATACGCAGTATTTT.

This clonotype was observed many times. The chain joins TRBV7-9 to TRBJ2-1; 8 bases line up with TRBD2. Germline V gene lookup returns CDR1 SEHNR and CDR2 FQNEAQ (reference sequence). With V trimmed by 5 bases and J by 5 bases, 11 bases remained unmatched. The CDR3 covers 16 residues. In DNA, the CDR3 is TGTGCCAGCAGCAAACCGGGACTAGTAACCGACAATGAGCAGTTCTTC. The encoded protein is CASSKPGLVTDNEQFF.

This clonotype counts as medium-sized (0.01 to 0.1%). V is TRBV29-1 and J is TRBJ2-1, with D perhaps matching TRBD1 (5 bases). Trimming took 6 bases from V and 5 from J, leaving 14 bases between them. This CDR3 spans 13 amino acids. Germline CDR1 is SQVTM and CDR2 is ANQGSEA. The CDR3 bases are TGCAGCGTGGAACCACTCAGGGACAATGAGCAGTTCTTC. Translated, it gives CSVEPLRDNEQFF.

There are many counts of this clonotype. The CDR3, as DNA: TGCGCCAGCAGCTTGAGGCCCCAAGGAGGGGGAGAGACCCAGTACTTC. This encodes CASSLRPQGGGETQYF. The chain recombines TRBV5-1 with TRBJ2-5, with D possibly being TRBD1 or TRBD2 (6 bases each). V lost 1 base and J lost 4, with 17 bases in between. The CDR3 has 16 residues. CDR1 and CDR2 from the germline V gene are SGHRS and YFSETQ.

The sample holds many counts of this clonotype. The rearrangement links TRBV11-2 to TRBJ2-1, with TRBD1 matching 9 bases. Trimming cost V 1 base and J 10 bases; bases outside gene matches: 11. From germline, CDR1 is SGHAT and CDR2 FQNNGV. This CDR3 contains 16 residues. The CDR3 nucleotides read TGTGCCAGCAGCTTAGTATCGACAGGGGGGGCTTGGGAGCAGTTCTTC. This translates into CASSLVSTGGAWEQFF.

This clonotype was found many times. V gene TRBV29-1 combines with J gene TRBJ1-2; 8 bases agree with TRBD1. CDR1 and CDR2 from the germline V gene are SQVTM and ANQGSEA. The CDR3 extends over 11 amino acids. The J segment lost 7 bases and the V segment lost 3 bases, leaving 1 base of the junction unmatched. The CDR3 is CSVDRGLGYTF. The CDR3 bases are TGCAGCGTTGACAGGGGGCTTGGCTACACCTTC.

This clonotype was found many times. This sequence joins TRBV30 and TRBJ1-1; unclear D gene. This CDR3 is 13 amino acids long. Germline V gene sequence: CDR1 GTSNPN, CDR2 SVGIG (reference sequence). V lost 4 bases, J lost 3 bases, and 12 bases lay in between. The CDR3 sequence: CAWTPGSDTEAFF. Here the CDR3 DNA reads TGTGCCTGGACCCCAGGATCAGACACTGAAGCTTTCTTT.

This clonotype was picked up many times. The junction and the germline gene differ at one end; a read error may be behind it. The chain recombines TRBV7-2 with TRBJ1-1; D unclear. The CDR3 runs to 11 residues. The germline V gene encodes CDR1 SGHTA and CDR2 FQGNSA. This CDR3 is CASSLKTEAFF. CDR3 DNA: TGTGCCAGCAGCTTGAAGACTGAAGCTTTCTTT.

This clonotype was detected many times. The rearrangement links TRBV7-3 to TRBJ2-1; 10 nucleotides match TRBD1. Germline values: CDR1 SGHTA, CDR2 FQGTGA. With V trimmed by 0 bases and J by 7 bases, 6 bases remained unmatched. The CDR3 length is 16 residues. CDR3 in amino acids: CASSLTRTGGGNEQFF. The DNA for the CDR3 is TGTGCCAGCAGCTTAACGCGGACAGGGGGTGGTAATGAGCAGTTCTTC.

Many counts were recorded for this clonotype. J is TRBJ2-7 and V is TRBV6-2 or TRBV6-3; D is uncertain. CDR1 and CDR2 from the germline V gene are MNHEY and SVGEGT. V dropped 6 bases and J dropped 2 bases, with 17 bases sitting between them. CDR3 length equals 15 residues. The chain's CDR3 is CASSTQLRFTYEQYF. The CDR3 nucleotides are TGTGCCAGCAGCACACAGCTACGCTTTACCTACGAGCAGTACTTC.

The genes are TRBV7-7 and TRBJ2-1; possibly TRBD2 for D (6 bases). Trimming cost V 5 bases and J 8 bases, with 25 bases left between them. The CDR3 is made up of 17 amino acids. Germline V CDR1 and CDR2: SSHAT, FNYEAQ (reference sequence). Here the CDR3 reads CASSPHGEAFGRHEQFF. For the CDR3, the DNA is TGTGCCAGCAGCCCCCATGGGGAGGCTTTCGGGCGACATGAGCAGTTCTTC.

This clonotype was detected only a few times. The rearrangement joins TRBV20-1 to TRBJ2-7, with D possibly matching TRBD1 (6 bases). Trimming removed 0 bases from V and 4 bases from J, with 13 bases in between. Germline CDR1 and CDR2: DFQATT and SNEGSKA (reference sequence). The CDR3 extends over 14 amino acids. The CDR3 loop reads CSARDPKGVYEQYF. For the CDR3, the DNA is TGCAGTGCTAGAGATCCGAAGGGGGTTTACGAGCAGTACTTC.

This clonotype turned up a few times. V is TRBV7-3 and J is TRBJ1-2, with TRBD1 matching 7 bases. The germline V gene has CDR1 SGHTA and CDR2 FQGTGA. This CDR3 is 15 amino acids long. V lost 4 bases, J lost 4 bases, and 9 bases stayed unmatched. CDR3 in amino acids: CASSSWGQPLYGYTF. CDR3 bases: TGTGCCAGCAGCTCGTGGGGACAGCCCCTCTATGGCTACACCTTC.

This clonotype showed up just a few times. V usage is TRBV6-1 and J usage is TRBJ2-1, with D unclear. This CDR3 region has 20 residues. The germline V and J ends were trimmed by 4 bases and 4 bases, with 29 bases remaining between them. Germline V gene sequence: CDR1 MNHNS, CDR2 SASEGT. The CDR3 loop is CASSAKKRQALPLEYNEQFF. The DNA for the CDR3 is TGTGCCAGCAGTGCAAAAAAGAGACAAGCTCTCCCACTCGAGTACAATGAGCAGTTCTTC.